This TCR beta chain was obtained from a study of early T cells in non-severe SARS-CoV-2 infection. Across the study: Sequencing targeted bulk RNA from unsorted whole blood, leaving chains unpaired.

In regard to this clonotype: No antigen is known for it.

General observations from the study: VDJdb-based annotation leaned toward anti-spike CD8 responses and missed private and CD4 specificities.

This CDR3 region has 16 residues. Germline CDR1 is SGHDN and CDR2 is FVKESK. J was trimmed by 2 bases and V by 3 bases; bases with no gene match: 4. The library protocol tagged individual cDNA molecules with unique molecular identifiers. TCRdb analysed the 5' RACE reads with MiXCR anew, one entry per CDR3 protein. The sample contains about 48,000 distinct CDR3 sequences, approximately 8.1% of which appear only once. This receptor was taken from an adult who was a healthcare worker with PCR-confirmed SARS-CoV-2 infection or an uninfected control (not recorded which). V usage is TRBV14 and J usage is TRBJ2-1; 10 bases agree with TRBD2. Source material: whole blood. CDR3 sequence (DNA): TGTGCCAGCAGCCAGCTAGCGGGGGTTACCTACAATGAGCAGTTCTTC. Translating it yields CASSQLAGVTYNEQFF.